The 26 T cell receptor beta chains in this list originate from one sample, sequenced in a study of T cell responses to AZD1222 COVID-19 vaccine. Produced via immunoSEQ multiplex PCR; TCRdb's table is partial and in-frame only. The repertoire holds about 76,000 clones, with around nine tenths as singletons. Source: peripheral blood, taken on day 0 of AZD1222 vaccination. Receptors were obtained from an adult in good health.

The CDR3 region is CASSLVPGHYGYTF. The CDR3 coding sequence is TGTGCCAGCAGCTTAGTACCGGGCCACTATGGCTACACCTTC. The chain is built from TRBV7-9 and TRBJ1-2, with no clear D. The CDR3 covers 14 residues. The germline CDR1 and CDR2 sequences are SEHNR and FQNEAQ (reference sequence). V was trimmed by 1 base and J by 3 bases, leaving 9 bases between them.

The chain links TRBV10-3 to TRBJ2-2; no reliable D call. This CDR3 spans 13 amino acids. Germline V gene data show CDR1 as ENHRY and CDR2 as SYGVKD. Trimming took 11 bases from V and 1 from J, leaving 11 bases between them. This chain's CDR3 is CAFLILNTGELFF. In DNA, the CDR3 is TGTGCCTTCCTCATCTTGAACACCGGGGAGCTGTTTTTT.

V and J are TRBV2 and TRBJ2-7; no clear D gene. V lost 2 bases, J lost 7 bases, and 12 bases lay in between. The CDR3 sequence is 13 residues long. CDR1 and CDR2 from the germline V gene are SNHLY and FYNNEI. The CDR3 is CASSEISTREQYF. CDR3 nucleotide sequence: TGTGCCAGCAGTGAAATATCAACTCGGGAGCAGTACTTC.

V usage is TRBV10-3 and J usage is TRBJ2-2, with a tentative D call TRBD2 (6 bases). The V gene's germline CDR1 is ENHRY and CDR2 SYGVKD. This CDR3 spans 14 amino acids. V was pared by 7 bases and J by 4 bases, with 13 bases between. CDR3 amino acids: CAIKSGGITGELFF. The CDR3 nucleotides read TGTGCCATCAAGTCAGGAGGGATCACCGGGGAGCTGTTTTTT.

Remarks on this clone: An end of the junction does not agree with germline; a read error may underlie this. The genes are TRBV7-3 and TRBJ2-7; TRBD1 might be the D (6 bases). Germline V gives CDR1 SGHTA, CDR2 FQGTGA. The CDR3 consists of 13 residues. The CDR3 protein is CASSVTGSTEQYF. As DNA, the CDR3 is TGTGCCAGCAGCGTAACAGGGAGTACCGAGCAGTACTTC.

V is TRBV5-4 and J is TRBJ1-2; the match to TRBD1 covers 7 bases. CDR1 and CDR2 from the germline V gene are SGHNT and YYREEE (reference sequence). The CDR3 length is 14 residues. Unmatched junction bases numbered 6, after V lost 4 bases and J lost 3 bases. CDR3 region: CASSAWTGYYGYTF. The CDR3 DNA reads TGTGCCAGCAGCGCTTGGACAGGATACTATGGCTACACCTTC.

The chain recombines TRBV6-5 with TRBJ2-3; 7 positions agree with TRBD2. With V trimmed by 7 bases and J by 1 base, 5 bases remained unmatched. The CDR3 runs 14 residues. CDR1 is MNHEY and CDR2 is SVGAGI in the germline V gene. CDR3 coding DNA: TGTGCCAGCAACCCGAGCGGGGGCACAGATACGCAGTATTTT. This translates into CASNPSGGTDTQYF.

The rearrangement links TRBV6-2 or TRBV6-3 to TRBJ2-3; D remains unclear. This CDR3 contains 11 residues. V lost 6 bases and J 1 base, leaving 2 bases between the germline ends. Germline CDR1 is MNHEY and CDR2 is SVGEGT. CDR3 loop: CASSRTDTQYF. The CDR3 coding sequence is TGTGCCAGCAGCCGCACAGATACGCAGTATTTT.

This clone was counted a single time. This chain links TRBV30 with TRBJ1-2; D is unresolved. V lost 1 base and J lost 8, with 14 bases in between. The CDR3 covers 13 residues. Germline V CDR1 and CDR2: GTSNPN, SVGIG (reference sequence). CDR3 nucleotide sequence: TGTGCCTGGAGTGCCCCTCCTGGTTTAGGCTACACCTTC. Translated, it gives CAWSAPPGLGYTF.

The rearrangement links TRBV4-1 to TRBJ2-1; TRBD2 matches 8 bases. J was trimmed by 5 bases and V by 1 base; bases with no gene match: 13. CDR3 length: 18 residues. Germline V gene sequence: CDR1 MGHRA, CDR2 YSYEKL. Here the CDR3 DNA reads TGCGCCAGCAGCCAAGCGATTCGGGGAGCGGGGGACGACAATGAGCAGTTCTTC. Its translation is CASSQAIRGAGDDNEQFF.

The CDR3 DNA follows: TGCGCCAGCTTAGGAGGCCTAACAAGGTCCCGACATGGCTACACCTTC. It encodes CASLGGLTRSRHGYTF. The chain carries TRBV10-1 and TRBJ1-2; no clear D gene. This CDR3 has 16 residues. V was shortened by 8 bases and J by 6 bases, with 25 bases between the two germline ends. Looked up from germline, CDR1 is WNHNN and CDR2 is SYGVQD (reference sequence).

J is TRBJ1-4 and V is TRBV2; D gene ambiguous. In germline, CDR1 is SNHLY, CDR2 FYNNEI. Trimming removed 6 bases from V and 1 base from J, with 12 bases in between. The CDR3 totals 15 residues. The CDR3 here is CASSAPRETNEKLFF. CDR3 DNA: TGTGCCAGCAGCGCTCCCCGGGAAACTAATGAAAAACTGTTTTTT. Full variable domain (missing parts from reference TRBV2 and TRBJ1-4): EPEVTQTPSHQVTQMGQEVILRCVPISNHLYFYWYRQILGQKVEFLVSFYNNEISEKSEIFDDQFSVERPDGSNFTLKIRSTKLEDSAMYFCASSAPRETNEKLFFGSGTQLSVL.

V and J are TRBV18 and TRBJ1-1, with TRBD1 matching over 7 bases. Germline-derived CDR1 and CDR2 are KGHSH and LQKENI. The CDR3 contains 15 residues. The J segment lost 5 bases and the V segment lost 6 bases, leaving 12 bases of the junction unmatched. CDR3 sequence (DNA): TGTGCCAGCTCGCCAAACAGGGGTGAGGGGACTGAAGCTTTCTTT. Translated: CASSPNRGEGTEAFF. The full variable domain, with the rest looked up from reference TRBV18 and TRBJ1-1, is NAGVMQNPRHLVRRRGQEARLRCSPMKGHSHVYWYRQLPEEGLKFMVYLQKENIIDESGMPKERFSAEFPKEGPSILRIQQVVRGDSAAYFCASSPNRGEGTEAFFGQGTRLTVV.

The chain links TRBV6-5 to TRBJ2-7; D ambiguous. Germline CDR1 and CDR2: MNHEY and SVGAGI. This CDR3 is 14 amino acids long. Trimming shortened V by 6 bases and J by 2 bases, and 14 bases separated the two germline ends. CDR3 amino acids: CASRPLAAPYEQYF. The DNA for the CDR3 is TGTGCCAGCAGACCCCTGGCTGCCCCCTACGAGCAGTACTTC.

The CDR3 DNA reads TGTGCCAGCAAGACTAGCGGGTACCAAGAGACCCAGTACTTC. Its translation is CASKTSGYQETQYF. V usage is TRBV6-5 and J usage is TRBJ2-5; 10 positions match TRBD2. The V segment lost 7 bases and the J segment 0 bases; nucleotides outside the gene matches: 2. There are 14 residues in the CDR3. Germline CDR1 and CDR2: MNHEY and SVGAGI.

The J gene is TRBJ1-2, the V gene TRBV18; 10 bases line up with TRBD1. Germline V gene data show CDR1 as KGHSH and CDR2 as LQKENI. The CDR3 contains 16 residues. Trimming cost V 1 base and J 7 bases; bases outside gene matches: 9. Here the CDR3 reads CASSPQTGTGVIGYTF. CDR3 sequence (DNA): TGTGCCAGCTCACCACAAACCGGGACAGGGGTGATTGGCTACACCTTC. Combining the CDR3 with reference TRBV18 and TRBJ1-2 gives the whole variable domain NAGVMQNPRHLVRRRGQEARLRCSPMKGHSHVYWYRQLPEEGLKFMVYLQKENIIDESGMPKERFSAEFPKEGPSILRIQQVVRGDSAAYFCASSPQTGTGVIGYTFGSGTRLTVV.

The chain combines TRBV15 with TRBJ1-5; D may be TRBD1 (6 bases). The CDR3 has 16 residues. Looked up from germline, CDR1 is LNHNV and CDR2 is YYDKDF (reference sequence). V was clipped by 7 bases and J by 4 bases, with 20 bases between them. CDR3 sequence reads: CATTLTGAPQNQPQHF. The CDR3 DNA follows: TGTGCCACCACCCTAACGGGGGCACCGCAAAATCAGCCCCAGCATTTT.

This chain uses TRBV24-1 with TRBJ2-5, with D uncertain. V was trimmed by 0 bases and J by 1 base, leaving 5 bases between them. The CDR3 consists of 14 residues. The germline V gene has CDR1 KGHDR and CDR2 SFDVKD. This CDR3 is CATSDLHSQETQYF. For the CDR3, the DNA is TGTGCCACCAGTGATTTGCACAGCCAAGAGACCCAGTACTTC.

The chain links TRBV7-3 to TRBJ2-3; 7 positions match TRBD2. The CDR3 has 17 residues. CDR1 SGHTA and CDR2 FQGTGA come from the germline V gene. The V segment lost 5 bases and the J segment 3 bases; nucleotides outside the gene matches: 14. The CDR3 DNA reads TGTGCCAGCAGCCTTCGACCGGGGGGTAGCGGGACAGATACGCAGTATTTT. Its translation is CASSLRPGGSGTDTQYF.

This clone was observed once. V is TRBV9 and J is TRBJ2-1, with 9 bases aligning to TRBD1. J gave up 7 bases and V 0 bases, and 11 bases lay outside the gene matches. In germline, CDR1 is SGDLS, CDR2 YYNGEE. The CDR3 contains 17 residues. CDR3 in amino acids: CASSVDPRTGEGNEQFF. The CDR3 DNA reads TGTGCCAGCAGCGTAGATCCCCGGACAGGGGAAGGGAATGAGCAGTTCTTC.

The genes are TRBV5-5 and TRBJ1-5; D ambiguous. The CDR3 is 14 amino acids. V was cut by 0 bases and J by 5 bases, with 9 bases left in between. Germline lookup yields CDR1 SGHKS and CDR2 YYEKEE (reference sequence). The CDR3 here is CASSLGRVHQPQHF. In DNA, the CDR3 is TGTGCCAGCAGCTTGGGGAGGGTCCATCAGCCCCAGCATTTT.

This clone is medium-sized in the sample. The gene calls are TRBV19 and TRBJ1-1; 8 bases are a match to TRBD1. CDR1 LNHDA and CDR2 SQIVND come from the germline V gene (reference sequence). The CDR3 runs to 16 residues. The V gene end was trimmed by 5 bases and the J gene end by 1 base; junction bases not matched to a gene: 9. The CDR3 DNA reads TGTGCCAGTAGTGTCGACCGACAGGGGAGGAACACTGAAGCTTTCTTT. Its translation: CASSVDRQGRNTEAFF.

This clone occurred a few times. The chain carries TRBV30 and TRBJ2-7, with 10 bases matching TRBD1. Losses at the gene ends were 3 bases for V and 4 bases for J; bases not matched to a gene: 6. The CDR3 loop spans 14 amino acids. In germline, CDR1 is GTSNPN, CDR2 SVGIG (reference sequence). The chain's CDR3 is CAWRQTGGRYEQYF. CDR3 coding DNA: TGTGCCTGGAGGCAGACAGGGGGCAGATACGAGCAGTACTTC.

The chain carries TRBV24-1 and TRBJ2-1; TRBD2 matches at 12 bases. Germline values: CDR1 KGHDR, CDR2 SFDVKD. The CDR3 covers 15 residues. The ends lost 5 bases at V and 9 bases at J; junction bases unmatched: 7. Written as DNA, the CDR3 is TGTGCCACCAGTGTCCCTGGACTAGCGGGATCTGAGCAGTTCTTC. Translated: CATSVPGLAGSEQFF.

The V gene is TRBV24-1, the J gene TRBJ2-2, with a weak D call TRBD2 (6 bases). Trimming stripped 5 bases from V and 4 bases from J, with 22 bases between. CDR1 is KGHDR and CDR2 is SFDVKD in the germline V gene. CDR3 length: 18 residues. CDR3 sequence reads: CATSGASSAGLGTGELFF. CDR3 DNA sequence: TGTGCCACCAGTGGCGCCTCTTCAGCGGGCCTCGGCACCGGGGAGCTGTTTTTT.

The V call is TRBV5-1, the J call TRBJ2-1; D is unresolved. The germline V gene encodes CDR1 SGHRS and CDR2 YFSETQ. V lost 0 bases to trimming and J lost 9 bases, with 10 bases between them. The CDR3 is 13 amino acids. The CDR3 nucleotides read TGCGCCAGCAGCTTGGTATATGGATTTGAGCAGTTCTTC. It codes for CASSLVYGFEQFF.